This T cell receptor beta chain is drawn from a study of T cells in localized non-small cell lung cancer (dated by TCRdb to the early 2020s). About the full investigation: T cell repertoires of 236 early-stage NSCLC patients were analyzed, with tumors being compared against uninvolved tumor-adjacent lungs. The cohort consisted of 236 treatment-naive NSCLC patients whose localized lung tumors had been resected. A mean age of 66.3 years was recorded for the NSCLC patients, of whom more than 120 were male and 95 to 110 were female.

At diagnosis, peripheral blood, uninvolved tumor-adjacent lung and tumor were collected and stored as a combination of fresh-frozen and FFPE material. Blood samples were analyzed as peripheral blood mononuclear cells for TCR repertoire profiling. The immunoSEQ Assay was used to sequence TCR beta CDR3 regions from DNA. On the study's bioinformatics: To compute T cell density, TCR beta template counts were normalized to usable DNA, which was estimated by amplifying housekeeping genes. Richness was estimated with the preseqR package, extrapolating to 400,000 templates for PBMC samples and 120,000 templates for tissue samples. Clonality was defined by subtracting Pielou's evenness from one. Tissue-enriched TCRs were identified through differential abundance testing performed on productive amino-acid clonotypes, with a minimum total count of 5 and an alpha of 0.1. Repertoire overlap between compartments was quantified with the Jaccard Index and Morisita Overlap Index. GLIPH grouped TCR beta CDR3s together with public tetramer-defined viral CDR3s, and a viral motif had to include at least three viral sequences and show V-gene enrichment. In TCRdb, the immuneACCESS table is reduced to in-frame sequences with V and J assigned. These tables do not hold every clone; where another copy was compared, an unresolved V gene accounts for under half, and the others remain unexplained. The DNA gave D and trimming, while V, J and clone size come from that table. This sample comprises over 70,000 clones, roughly 93% of them detected only once. The ten largest make up over 4% of the sample.

Here is what the overall study found, with its caveats: A median of around 57 of the top 100 tumor clones turned up in the paired uninvolved adjacent lung, and 28 of those clones also ranked among the top 100 of that same adjacent lung. Uninvolved tumor-adjacent lung showed the highest T cell clonality, higher than tumor, which suggests more focused antigenic responses in the uninvolved tumor-adjacent lung. Because the study design was exploratory, TCR variables were selected using unadjusted p-values without false-discovery rate correction. Because multi-region tumor sequencing was not done, intratumor heterogeneity could not be ruled out. Longer overall survival was associated with higher T cell density in blood, whereas shorter survival was associated with higher clonality in adjacent lung.

The CDR3, from cysteine to phenylalanine, totals 16 residues. Of all the DNA, just the CDR3 is kept, 48 bases in frame from base 1. V has 1 base trimmed and J has 1 base trimmed; junction bases matching no gene number 6. From the germline V gene (reference sequence), CDR1 is SGHNT and CDR2 is YYREEE. About this clone: Its antigen remains undetermined. Base qualities are missing; no much larger clone stands one base away.

The sequence was obtained from a woman aged 35 to 70 with stage II squamous cell lung carcinoma. Sequences were derived from PBMCs, sampled before any cancer treatment. The chain links TRBV5-4 with TRBJ2-3, with 7 bases in between that match TRBD2. The DNA sequence is given as TGTGCCAGCAGCTTGTTTCGGGGAGGGGGCACAGATACGCAGTATTTT. Its protein reads: CASSLFRGGGTDTQYF.